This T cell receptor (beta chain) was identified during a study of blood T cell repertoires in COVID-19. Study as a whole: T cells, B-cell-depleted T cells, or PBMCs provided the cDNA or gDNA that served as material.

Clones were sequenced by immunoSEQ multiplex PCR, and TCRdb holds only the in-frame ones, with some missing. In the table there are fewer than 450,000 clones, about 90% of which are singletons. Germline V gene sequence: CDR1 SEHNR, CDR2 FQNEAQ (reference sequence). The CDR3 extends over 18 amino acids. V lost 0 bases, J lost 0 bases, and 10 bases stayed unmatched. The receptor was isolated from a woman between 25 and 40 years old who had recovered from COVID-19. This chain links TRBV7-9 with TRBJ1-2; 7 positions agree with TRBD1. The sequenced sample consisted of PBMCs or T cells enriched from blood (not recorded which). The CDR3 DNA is TGTGCCAGCAGCTTAGCGAGGGGGCAAGGATCTCCTAACTATGGCTACACCTTC. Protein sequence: CASSLARGQGSPNYGYTF.